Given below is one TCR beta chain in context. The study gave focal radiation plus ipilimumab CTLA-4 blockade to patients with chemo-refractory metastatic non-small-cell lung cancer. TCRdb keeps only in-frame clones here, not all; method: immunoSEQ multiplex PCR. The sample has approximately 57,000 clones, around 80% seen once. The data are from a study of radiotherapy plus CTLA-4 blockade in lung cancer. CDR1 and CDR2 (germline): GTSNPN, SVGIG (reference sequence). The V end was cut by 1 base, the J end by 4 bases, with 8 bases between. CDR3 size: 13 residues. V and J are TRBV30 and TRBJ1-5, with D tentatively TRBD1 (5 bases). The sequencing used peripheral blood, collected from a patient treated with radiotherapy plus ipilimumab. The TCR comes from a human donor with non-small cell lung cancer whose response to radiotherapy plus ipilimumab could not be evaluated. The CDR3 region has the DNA TGTGCCTGGAGTGCCAGGGAAAATCAGCCCCAGCATTTT. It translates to CAWSARENQPQHF.